This TCR beta chain was retrieved from a study of blood T cell repertoires in COVID-19 (dated by TCRdb to the early 2020s). With regard to the full study: Collaborator samples came from the United States, Italy and Spain and covered acute and convalescent phases of COVID-19. The prospective study material was composed of cDNA or gDNA derived from T cells, B-cell-depleted T cells, or PBMCs. The dataset comprised deeply sampled blood TCRbeta repertoires from subjects exposed to, actively infected with, or recovered from COVID-19. A freely available public database, intended as a resource for researchers studying the immune response to SARS-CoV-2, is where the repertoires were released. The samples were drawn from two sources: the first 160 participants of the ongoing ImmuneRACE study, and over 950 subjects contributed by 6 global collaborators. Nearly every sample came with metadata listing a de-identified subject ID, COVID-19 status, age in years and sex. Where available, HLA class I and class II types were obtained from metadata supplied by the sample provider rather than from assay-based typing.

TCRbeta CDR3 regions were amplified from genomic DNA using the immunoSEQ Assay, a bias-controlled multiplex PCR. The authors' pipeline ran thus. Within the assay, amplification of reference gene primers was used to estimate how many nucleated cells each sample contained. To quantify the absolute abundance of each unique TCRbeta CDR3 rearrangement, sequence reads were collapsed and filtered. Productive Simpson clonality was computed per sample as the square root of Simpson's diversity index over productive rearrangements. As stored in TCRdb, this immuneACCESS dataset retains in-frame rearrangements with V and J assigned. A fraction of the clones does not appear; measured against another copy, unresolved V genes explain less than half of the discrepancy, and the remainder lacks a known reason. V, J and clone size are taken as reported in that table, and D and trimming were inferred from the DNA itself. The sample table records 130,000 to 150,000 clones; roughly four fifths of these occur just once. The ten largest account for around 15% of the sample.

The CDR3, cysteine through phenylalanine, is 12 amino acids long. Only the CDR3 DNA is retained, 36 bases long and in frame from the first base. Trimming leaves V shorter by 6 bases and J shorter by 8 bases, with the junction holding 5 bases beyond the gene matches. The CDR1 and CDR2 encoded by the germline V gene (reference sequence) are MNHEY and SMNVEV. The study at large found these results: The quantity of clinical and demographic metadata differed by source and by participant and was supplied without curation.

For this clone: Its antigen is still unknown. Within one base of it there is no much larger clone, and no base qualities were kept.

The collaborating institutions used their own protocols to collect whole blood in K2EDTA tubes. Collaborator samples were shipped for TCRbeta analysis as frozen whole blood, isolated PBMCs, or DNA extracted from either sample type. This TCR was sampled from a human donor with acute or convalescent COVID-19. The donor label of this sample is uncertain. The chain uses TRBV27 and TRBJ1-1; 8 of the junction bases match TRBD1. Sequenced input: peripheral blood. The CDR3 region reads CASRTGGKEAFF. In nucleotide form, the sequence is TGTGCCAGCAGAACAGGGGGTAAAGAAGCTTTCTTT.